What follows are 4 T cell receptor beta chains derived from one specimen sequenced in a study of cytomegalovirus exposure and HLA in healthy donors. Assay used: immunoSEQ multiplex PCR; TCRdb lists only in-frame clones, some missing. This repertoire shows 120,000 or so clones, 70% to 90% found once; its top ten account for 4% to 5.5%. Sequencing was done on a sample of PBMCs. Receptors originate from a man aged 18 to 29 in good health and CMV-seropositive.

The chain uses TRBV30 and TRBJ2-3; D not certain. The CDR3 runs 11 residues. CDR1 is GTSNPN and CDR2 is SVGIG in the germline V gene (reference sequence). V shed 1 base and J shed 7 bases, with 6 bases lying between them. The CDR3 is CAWSARYTQYF. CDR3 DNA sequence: TGTGCCTGGAGTGCGCGGTATACGCAGTATTTT.

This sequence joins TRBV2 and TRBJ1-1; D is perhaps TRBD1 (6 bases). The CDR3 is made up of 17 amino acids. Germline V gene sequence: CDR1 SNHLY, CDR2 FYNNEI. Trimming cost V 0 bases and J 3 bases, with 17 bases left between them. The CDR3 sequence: CASSEALRGQIYTEAFF. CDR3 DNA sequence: TGTGCCAGCAGTGAAGCGCTTCGGGGACAAATATACACTGAAGCTTTCTTT.

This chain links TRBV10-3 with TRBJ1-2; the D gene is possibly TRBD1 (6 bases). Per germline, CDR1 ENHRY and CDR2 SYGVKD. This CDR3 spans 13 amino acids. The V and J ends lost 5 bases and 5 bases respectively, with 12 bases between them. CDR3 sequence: CAISHDRSYGYTF. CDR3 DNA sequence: TGTGCCATCAGTCACGACAGGTCTTATGGCTACACCTTC.

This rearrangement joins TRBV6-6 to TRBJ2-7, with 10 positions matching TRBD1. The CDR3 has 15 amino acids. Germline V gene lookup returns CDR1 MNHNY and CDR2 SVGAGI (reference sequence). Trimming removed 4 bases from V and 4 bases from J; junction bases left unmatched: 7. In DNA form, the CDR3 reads TGTGCCAGCAGTTCTCCGGACAGGGGGTTATACGAGCAGTACTTC. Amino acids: CASSSPDRGLYEQYF.